Following are 10 T cell receptor beta chains from one sample sequenced in a study of cytomegalovirus exposure and HLA in healthy donors. 60 Vbeta and 13 Jbeta primers were used in PCR. TCRdb keeps only in-frame clones here, not all; method: immunoSEQ multiplex PCR. This table holds about 130,000 clones, around three quarters found once. Sequencing was done on a sample of PBMCs. The receptors shown here come from a man aged 30 to 39 in good health and CMV-seronegative.

This clone was seen more than once but under ten times. The chain employs TRBV5-4 and TRBJ1-1; maybe TRBD1 (5 bases). The CDR3 covers 13 residues. Germline lookup yields CDR1 SGHNT and CDR2 YYREEE (reference sequence). Trimming took off 1 base at V and 6 bases at J, with 10 bases between the two ends. DNA of the CDR3: TGTGCCAGCAGCTTGTGGGGGGACGCTGAAGCTTTCTTT. Residues: CASSLWGDAEAFF. The full variable domain, its missing parts supplied by reference TRBV5-4 and TRBJ1-1, is ETGVTQSPTHLIKTRGQQVTLRCSSQSGHNTVSWYQQALGQGPQFIFQYYREEENGRGNFPPRFSGLQFPNYSSELNVNALELDDSALYLCASSLWGDAEAFFGQGTRLTVV.

This rearrangement joins TRBV15 to TRBJ1-3; D call uncertain. The V and J ends lost 3 bases and 4 bases respectively, with 10 bases between them. There are 14 residues in the CDR3. CDR1 and CDR2 from the germline V gene are LNHNV and YYDKDF (reference sequence). This CDR3 reads CATSSRGIGNTIYF. The CDR3 DNA reads TGTGCCACCAGCAGTCGGGGTATAGGAAACACCATATATTTT.

The rearrangement joins TRBV4-3 to TRBJ2-3, with D maybe TRBD1 (6 bases). CDR1 and CDR2 (germline): LGHNA, YSLEER. This CDR3 has 16 residues. Trimming pared 1 base from V and 0 bases from J, leaving 11 bases between. In nucleotides, the CDR3 is TGCGCCAGCAGCCAAGCCTCGACAGGAAGCACAGATACGCAGTATTTT. It codes for CASSQASTGSTDTQYF.

The chain couples TRBV10-3 to TRBJ2-1, with 11 positions matching TRBD2. The CDR3 loop spans 16 amino acids. V dropped 5 bases and J dropped 5; count of bases not matched to a gene: 8. Germline values: CDR1 ENHRY, CDR2 SYGVKD. The CDR3 protein is CAISQNQLAGDNEQFF. In DNA, the CDR3 is TGTGCCATCAGTCAGAACCAACTAGCGGGGGACAATGAGCAGTTCTTC.

This clone was seen a handful of times. V and J are TRBV2 and TRBJ1-2, with a possible D match to TRBD1 (5 bases). Between the trimmed V and J ends, which lost 6 bases and 4 bases, there was a span of 12 bases. CDR1 is SNHLY, CDR2 FYNNEI, per germline. The CDR3 covers 13 residues. The CDR3 sequence: CASRTVSIYGYTF. The CDR3 DNA follows: TGTGCCAGCAGGACAGTATCAATCTATGGCTACACCTTC.

This clone was seen a handful of times. J is TRBJ2-7 and V is TRBV23-1; unclear D gene. TRBV23-1 has ORF status, its function being uncertain. This CDR3 has 11 residues. Trimming shortened V by 1 base and J by 7 bases, and 5 bases separated the two germline ends. In DNA form, the CDR3 reads TGCGCCAGCAGTCAATTACAGGAGCAGTACTTC. Encoded protein: CASSQLQEQYF.

V gene TRBV5-6 combines with J gene TRBJ2-6; TRBD2 agrees at 7 bases. Losses at the gene ends were 6 bases for V and 0 bases for J; bases not matched to a gene: 6. The germline gives CDR1 SGHDT, CDR2 YYEEEE. The CDR3 length is 16 residues. The CDR3, as DNA: TGTGCCAGCAAGGGAGGGACCGTCTCTGGGGCCAACGTCCTGACTTTC. Its protein is CASKGGTVSGANVLTF. The variable domain in full, completed from reference TRBV5-6 and TRBJ2-6, reads DAGVTQSPTHLIKTRGQQVTLRCSPKSGHDTVSWYQQALGQGPQFIFQYYEEEERQRGNFPDRFSGHQFPNYSSELNVNALLLGDSALYLCASKGGTVSGANVLTFGAGSRLTVL.

The chain recombines TRBV27 with TRBJ1-1; D not certain. The germline CDR1 and CDR2 sequences are MNHEY and SMNVEV (reference sequence). Between the trimmed V and J ends, which lost 6 bases and 0 bases, there was a span of 11 bases. This CDR3 is 14 amino acids long. Here the CDR3 DNA reads TGTGCCAGCAGCCTAGGAGATATGAACACTGAAGCTTTCTTT. Its translation is CASSLGDMNTEAFF.

The chain recombines TRBV7-2 with TRBJ1-4, with D unresolved. Germline V gene sequence: CDR1 SGHTA, CDR2 FQGNSA. The CDR3 runs 17 residues. Trimming removed 3 bases from V and 10 bases from J, with 24 bases in between. This chain's CDR3 is CASSFSSRADGRGKLFF. The DNA for the CDR3 is TGTGCCAGCAGCTTTAGTTCTCGAGCAGACGGGAGAGGAAAACTGTTTTTT.

The chain uses TRBV7-9 and TRBJ2-7; perhaps TRBD1 as D (5 bases). The CDR3 loop spans 11 amino acids. V lost 3 bases and J 13 bases, leaving 13 bases between the germline ends. The germline gives CDR1 SEHNR, CDR2 FQNEAQ (reference sequence). CDR3 DNA: TGTGCCAGCAGCTTCGACAGACTCTATTACTTC. Encoded protein: CASSFDRLYYF.